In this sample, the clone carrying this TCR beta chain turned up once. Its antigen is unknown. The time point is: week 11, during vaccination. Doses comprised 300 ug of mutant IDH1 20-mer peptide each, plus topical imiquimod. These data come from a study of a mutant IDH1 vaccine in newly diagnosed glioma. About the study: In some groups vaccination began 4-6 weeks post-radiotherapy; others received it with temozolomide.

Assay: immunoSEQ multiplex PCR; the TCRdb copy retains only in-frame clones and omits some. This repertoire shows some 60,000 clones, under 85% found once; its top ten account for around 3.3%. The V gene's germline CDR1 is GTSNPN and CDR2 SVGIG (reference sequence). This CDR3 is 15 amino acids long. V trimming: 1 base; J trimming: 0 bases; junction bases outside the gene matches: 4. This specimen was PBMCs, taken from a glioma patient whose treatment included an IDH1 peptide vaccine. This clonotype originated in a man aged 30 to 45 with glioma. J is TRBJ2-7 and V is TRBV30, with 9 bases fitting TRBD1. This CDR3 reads CAWSDRQGVSYEQYF. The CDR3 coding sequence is TGTGCCTGGAGTGACCGACAGGGGGTCTCCTACGAGCAGTACTTC.